This T cell receptor beta chain was profiled in a study of low-dose radiotherapy and immunotherapy resistance in tumors. With 5 bases clipped from V and 6 bases from J, the junction kept 7 bases outside the gene matches. Germline loops: CDR1 SGHNT, CDR2 YYREEE (reference sequence). CDR3 length: 13 residues. Described time point: after trial treatment. Treatment in this sample: LDRT plus nivolumab, ipilimumab, low-dose cyclophosphamide and aspirin (RACIN trial). Priming of first-strand cDNA relied on TRAV- and TRBV-specific primers (covering alpha and beta chains). With a constant-region primer and a V-primer adapter, TCRs were subjected to about 20 PCR cycles of amplification. Via MiXCR, TCRdb re-called the reads, giving one row per CDR3 protein. This sample carries roughly 30,000 distinct CDR3 sequences, around 54% of them seen once, and the ten largest clones take 4.5% to 6.5%. This clonotype was observed a handful of times.

The rearrangement joins TRBV5-4 to TRBJ1-2, with 7 bases identical to TRBD1. The sample here was PBMCs, taken after low-dose radiotherapy plus immunotherapy. The sequence derives from a male donor with gallbladder cancer. In DNA, the CDR3 is TGTGCCAGCAGAAGACAGGGTCGAGATGGCTACACCTTC. Translation gives CASRRQGRDGYTF. The whole variable domain, remainder taken from reference TRBV5-4 and TRBJ1-2, is ETGVTQSPTHLIKTRGQQVTLRCSSQSGHNTVSWYQQALGQGPQFIFQYYREEENGRGNFPPRFSGLQFPNYSSELNVNALELDDSALYLCASRRQGRDGYTFGSGTRLTVV.